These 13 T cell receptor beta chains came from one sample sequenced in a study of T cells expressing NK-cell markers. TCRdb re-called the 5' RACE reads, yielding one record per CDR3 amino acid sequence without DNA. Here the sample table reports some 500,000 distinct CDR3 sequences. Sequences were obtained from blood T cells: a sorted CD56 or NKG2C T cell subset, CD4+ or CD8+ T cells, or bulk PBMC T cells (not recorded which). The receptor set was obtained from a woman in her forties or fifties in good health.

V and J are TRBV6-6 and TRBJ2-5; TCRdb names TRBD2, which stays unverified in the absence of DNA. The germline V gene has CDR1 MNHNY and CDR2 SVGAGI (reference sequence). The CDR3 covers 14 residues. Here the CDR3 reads CASSSGSVPETQYF.

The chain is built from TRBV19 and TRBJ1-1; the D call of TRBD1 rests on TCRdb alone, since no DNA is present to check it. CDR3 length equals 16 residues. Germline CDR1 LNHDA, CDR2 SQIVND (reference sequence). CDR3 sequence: CASSIAGQGMRTEAFF.

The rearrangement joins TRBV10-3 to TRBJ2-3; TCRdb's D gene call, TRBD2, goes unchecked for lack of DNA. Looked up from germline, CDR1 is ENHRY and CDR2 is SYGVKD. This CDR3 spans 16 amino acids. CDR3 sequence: CAISESGTSSTDTQYF.

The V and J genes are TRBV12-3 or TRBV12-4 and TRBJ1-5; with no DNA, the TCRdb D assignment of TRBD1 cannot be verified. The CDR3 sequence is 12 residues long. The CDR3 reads CASSSPRVPQHF.

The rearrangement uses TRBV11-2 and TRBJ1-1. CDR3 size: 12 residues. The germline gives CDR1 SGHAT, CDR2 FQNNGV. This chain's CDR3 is CASSLLLREAFF.

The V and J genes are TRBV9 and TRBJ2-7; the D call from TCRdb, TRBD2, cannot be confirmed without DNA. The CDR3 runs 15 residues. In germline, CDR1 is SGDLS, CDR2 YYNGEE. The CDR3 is CASSSHLLAGVEQYF.

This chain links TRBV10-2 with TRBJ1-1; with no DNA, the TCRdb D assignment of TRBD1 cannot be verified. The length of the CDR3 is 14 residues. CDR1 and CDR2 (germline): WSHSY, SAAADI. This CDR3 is CASSARTGHTEAFF.

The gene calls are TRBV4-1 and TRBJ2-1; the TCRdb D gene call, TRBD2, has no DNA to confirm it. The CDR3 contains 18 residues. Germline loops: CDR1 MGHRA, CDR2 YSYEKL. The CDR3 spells CASSQEHSGTVPYNEQFF.

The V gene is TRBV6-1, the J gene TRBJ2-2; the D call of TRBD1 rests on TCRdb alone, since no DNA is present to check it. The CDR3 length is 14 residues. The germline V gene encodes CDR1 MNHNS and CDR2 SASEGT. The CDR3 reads CASSRGGITGELFF.

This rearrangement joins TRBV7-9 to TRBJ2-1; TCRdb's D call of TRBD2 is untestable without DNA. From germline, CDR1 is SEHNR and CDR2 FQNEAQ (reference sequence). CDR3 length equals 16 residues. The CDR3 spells CASSWGGRIGDNEQFF.

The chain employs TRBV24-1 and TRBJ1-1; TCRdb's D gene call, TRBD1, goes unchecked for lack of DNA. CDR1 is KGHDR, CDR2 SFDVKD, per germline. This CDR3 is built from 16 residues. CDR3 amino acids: CATREGDRVVYTEAFF.

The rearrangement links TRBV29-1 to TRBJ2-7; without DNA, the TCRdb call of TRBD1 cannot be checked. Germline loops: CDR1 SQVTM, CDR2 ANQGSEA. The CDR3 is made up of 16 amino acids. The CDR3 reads CSVRQGYWDAAYEQYF.

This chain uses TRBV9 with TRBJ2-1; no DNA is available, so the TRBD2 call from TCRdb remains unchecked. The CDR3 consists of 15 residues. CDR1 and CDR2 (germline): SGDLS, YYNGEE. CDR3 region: CASNRGLAGGVEQFF.